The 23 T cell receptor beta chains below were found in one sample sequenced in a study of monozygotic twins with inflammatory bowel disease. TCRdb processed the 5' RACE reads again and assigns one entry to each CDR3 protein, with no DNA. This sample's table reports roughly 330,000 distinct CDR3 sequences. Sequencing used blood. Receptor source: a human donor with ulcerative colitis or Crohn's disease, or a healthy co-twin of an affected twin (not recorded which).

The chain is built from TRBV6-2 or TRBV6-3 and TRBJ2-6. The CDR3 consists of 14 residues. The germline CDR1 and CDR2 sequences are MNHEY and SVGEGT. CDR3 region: CASSNSPGANVLTF.

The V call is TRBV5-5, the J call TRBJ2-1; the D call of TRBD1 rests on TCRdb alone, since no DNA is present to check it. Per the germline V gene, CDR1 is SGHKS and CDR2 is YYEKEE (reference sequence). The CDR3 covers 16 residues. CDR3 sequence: CASSLEDRGSYNEQFF.

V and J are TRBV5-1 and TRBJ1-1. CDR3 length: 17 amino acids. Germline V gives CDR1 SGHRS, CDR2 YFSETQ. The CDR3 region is CASSLIQRSPGETEAFF.

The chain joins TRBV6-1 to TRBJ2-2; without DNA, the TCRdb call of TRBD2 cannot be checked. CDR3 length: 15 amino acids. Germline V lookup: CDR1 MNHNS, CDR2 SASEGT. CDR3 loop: CASSASGANTGELFF.

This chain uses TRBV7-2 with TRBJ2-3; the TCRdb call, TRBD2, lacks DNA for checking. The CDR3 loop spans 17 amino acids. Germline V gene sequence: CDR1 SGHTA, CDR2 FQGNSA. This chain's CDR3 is CASSFMAGGTSTDTQYF.

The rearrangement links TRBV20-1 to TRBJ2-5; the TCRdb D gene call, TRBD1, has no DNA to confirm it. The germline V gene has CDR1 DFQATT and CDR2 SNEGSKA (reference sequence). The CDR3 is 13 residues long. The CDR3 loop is CSARGTDGATQYF.

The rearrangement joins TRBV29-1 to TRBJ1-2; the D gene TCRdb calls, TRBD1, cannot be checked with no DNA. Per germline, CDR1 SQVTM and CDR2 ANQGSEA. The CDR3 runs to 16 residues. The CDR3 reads CSASAKDRLVGYGYTF.

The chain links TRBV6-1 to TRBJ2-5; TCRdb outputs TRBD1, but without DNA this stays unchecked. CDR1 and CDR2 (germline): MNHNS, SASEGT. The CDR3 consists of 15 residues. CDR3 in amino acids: CASSQDRGPQETQYF.

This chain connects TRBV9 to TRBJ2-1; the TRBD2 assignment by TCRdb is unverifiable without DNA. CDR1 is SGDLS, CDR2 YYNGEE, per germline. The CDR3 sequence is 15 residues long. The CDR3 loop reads CASSVTGPSYNEQFF.

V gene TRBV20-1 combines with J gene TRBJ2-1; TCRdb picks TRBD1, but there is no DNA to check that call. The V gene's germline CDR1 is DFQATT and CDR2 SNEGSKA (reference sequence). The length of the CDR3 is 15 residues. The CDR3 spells CSAPRTEISYNEQFF.

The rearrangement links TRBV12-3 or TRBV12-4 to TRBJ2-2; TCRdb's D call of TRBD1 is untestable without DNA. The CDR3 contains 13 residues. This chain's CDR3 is CATGAENTGELFF.

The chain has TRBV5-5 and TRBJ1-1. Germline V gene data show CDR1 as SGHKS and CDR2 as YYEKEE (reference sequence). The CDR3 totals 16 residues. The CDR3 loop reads CASSLGPKQRNTEAFF.

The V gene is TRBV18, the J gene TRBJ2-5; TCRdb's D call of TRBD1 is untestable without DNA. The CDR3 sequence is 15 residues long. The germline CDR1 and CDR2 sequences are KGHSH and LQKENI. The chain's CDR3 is CASSRPGTREETQYF.

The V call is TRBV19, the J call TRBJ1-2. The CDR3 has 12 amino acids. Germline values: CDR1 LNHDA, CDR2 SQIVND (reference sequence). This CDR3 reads CASSIDRSGYTF.

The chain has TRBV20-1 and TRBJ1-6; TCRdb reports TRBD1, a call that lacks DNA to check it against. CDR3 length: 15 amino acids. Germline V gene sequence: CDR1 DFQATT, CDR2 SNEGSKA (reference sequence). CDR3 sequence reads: CSARGGTGDNSPLHF.

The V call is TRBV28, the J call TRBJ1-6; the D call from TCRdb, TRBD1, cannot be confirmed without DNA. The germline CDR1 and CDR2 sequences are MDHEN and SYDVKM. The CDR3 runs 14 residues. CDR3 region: CASSPGGGNSPLHF.

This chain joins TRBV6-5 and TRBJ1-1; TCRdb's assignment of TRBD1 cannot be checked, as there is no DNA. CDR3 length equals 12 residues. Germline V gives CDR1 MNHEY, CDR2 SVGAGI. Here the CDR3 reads CASSYSTGEAFF.

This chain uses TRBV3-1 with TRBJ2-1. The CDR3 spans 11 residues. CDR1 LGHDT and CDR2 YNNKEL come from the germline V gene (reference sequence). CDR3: CASSQADEQFF.

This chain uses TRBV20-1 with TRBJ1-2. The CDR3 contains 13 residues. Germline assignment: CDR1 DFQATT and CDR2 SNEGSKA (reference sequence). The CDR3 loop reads CSARDLRDYGYTF.

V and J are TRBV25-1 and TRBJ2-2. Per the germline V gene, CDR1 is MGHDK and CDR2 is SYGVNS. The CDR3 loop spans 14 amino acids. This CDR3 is CASSEWQTTGELFF. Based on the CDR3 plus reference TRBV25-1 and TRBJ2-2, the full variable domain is EADIYQTPRYLVIGTGKKITLECSQTMGHDKMYWYQQDPGMELHLIHYSYGVNSTEKGDLSSESTVSRIRTEHFPLTLESARPSHTSQYLCASSEWQTTGELFFGEGSRLTVL.

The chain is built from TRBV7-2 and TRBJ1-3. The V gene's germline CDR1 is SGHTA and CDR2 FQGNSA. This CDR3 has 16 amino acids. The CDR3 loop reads CASSLYLNRGGNTIYF.

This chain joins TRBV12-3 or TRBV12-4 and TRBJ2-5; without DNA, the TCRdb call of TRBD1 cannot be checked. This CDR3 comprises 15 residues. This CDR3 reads CASSLGLAGAETQYF.

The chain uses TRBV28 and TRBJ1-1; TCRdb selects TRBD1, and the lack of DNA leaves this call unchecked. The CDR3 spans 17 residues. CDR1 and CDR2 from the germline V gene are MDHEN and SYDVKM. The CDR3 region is CASSRNSGQRGNTEAFF.